The 24 T cell receptor beta chains listed next were all sequenced from one sample in a study of shared clonotypes between healthy human individuals. Positive CCR7 selection of CD45RO-negative cells yielded the naive CD8 cells, and terminally differentiated effector memory CD45RA+ cells were excluded. TCRdb's copy holds only in-frame clones and misses some; the assay was immunoSEQ multiplex PCR. The sample includes around 610,000 clones, about 95% seen only once; the top ten take roughly 0.12%. Sequenced: naive CD8+ T cells sorted from blood. Source of these receptors: a woman aged 30 to 39 in good health.

This chain uses TRBV5-5 with TRBJ2-5; possible D gene TRBD2, 5 bases. Germline CDR1 and CDR2: SGHKS and YYEKEE (reference sequence). The CDR3 totals 15 residues. The V gene lost 4 bases and the J gene lost 5 bases, with 18 bases spanning the gap. The CDR3 here is CASSAISEGWETQYF. CDR3 bases: TGTGCCAGCAGCGCCATCTCAGAGGGTTGGGAGACCCAGTACTTC. Together with reference TRBV5-5 and TRBJ2-5, the CDR3 gives the full variable domain: DAGVTQSPTHLIKTRGQQVTLRCSPISGHKSVSWYQQVLGQGPQFIFQYYEKEERGRGNFPDRFSARQFPNYSSELNVNALLLGDSALYLCASSAISEGWETQYFGPGTRLLVL.

The chain couples TRBV6-6 to TRBJ2-2, with 9 bases lining up with TRBD1. Unmatched junction bases numbered 8, after V lost 5 bases and J lost 7 bases. Germline V CDR1 and CDR2: MNHNY, SVGAGI (reference sequence). This CDR3 has 15 residues. The CDR3 sequence is CASSPPGQGGGELFF. The CDR3, as DNA: TGTGCCAGCAGTCCCCCGGGACAGGGAGGCGGGGAGCTGTTTTTT.

V usage is TRBV7-2 and J usage is TRBJ2-7; D gene uncertain. The V gene's germline CDR1 is SGHTA and CDR2 FQGNSA. The CDR3 extends over 14 amino acids. V lost 1 base to trimming and J lost 2 bases, with 9 bases between them. Here the CDR3 DNA reads TGTGCCAGCAGCTTAGGTTCCGTAGCCTACGAGCAGTACTTC. Translating gives CASSLGSVAYEQYF.

The V and J genes are TRBV27 and TRBJ2-1; TRBD2 aligns across 10 bases. V shed 10 bases, J shed 6 bases, and the junction held 6 bases outside the gene matches. This CDR3 spans 13 amino acids. CDR1 and CDR2 from the germline V gene are MNHEY and SMNVEV (reference sequence). CDR3 coding DNA: TGTGCCACCGGGACTAGCGAGGGCAATGAGCAGTTCTTC. Its protein is CATGTSEGNEQFF.

V usage is TRBV19 and J usage is TRBJ2-1; D may correspond to TRBD1 or TRBD2 (6 bases each). Deletions cut 6 bases from V and 4 bases from J, with 16 bases between. This CDR3 spans 15 amino acids. Germline V gene sequence: CDR1 LNHDA, CDR2 SQIVND (reference sequence). The CDR3 protein is CASRGRQGYYNEQFF. In DNA, the CDR3 is TGTGCCAGTAGGGGGAGGCAGGGGTATTACAATGAGCAGTTCTTC.

The V call is TRBV27, the J call TRBJ2-7; 8 positions agree with TRBD1. V shed 1 base, J shed 3 bases, and the junction held 8 bases outside the gene matches. This CDR3 is 16 amino acids long. CDR1 and CDR2 (germline): MNHEY, SMNVEV (reference sequence). The CDR3 protein is CASSLYPGQANYEQYF. CDR3 nucleotide sequence: TGTGCCAGCAGTTTATACCCGGGACAGGCAAACTACGAGCAGTACTTC.

The chain links TRBV11-2 to TRBJ2-7; 9 bases are a match to TRBD1. Trimming at V came to 5 bases and at J to 6 bases, leaving 11 bases not matched to a gene. Germline CDR1 and CDR2: SGHAT and FQNNGV. The CDR3 has 15 amino acids. The CDR3 nucleotides read TGTGCCAGCAGCCCTTCGGACAGGGGCCCCTTCGAGCAGTACTTC. Translated, it gives CASSPSDRGPFEQYF.

V gene TRBV19 combines with J gene TRBJ2-1, with 8 bases lining up with TRBD2. The CDR3 runs 15 residues. Per germline, CDR1 LNHDA and CDR2 SQIVND (reference sequence). The V gene end was trimmed by 5 bases and the J gene end by 4 bases; junction bases not matched to a gene: 7. The CDR3 sequence: CASSFRREGYNEQFF. The CDR3 nucleotides are TGTGCCAGTAGTTTCCGCCGGGAGGGGTACAATGAGCAGTTCTTC. The variable domain in full, completed from reference TRBV19 and TRBJ2-1, reads DGGITQSPKYLFRKEGQNVTLSCEQNLNHDAMYWYRQDPGQGLRLIYYSQIVNDFQKGDIAEGYSVSREKKESFPLTVTSAQKNPTAFYLCASSFRREGYNEQFFGPGTRLTVL.

This sequence joins TRBV6-1 and TRBJ2-7, with D possibly matching TRBD1 (5 bases). Germline CDR1 reads MNHNS; CDR2 reads SASEGT. The CDR3 length is 12 residues. V lost 8 bases and J 2 bases, leaving 10 bases between the germline ends. As DNA, the CDR3 is TGTGCCAGCGAGGACAACACCTACGAGCAGTACTTC. This encodes CASEDNTYEQYF.

This sequence joins TRBV13 and TRBJ2-2; D not certain. CDR1 is PRHDT, CDR2 FYEKMQ, per germline (reference sequence). V lost 5 bases, J lost 5 bases, and 3 bases lay in between. CDR3 length: 11 amino acids. The CDR3 DNA sequence: TGTGCCAGCAGCGCAACCGGGGAGCTGTTTTTT. It yields the protein CASSATGELFF.

In regard to this clone: Other DNA sequences from this sample encode an identical CDR3 as well. The CDR3: CASSYSGGSNYGYTF. The CDR3 region has the DNA TGTGCCAGCAGTTACTCTGGCGGGTCTAACTATGGCTACACCTTC. The chain is built from TRBV6-5 and TRBJ1-2; D is uncertain. The CDR3 has 15 amino acids. The germline gives CDR1 MNHEY, CDR2 SVGAGI. V was shortened by 0 bases and J by 0 bases, with 8 bases between the two germline ends.

The chain employs TRBV7-9 and TRBJ2-2; D call uncertain. The ends were cut back, 1 base at V and 2 bases at J, with 5 bases in the middle. In germline, CDR1 is SEHNR, CDR2 FQNEAQ (reference sequence). This CDR3 region has 14 residues. The CDR3 sequence: CASSLGHNTGELFF. The CDR3 DNA is TGTGCCAGCAGCTTAGGACACAACACCGGGGAGCTGTTTTTT.

V and J are TRBV9 and TRBJ1-3; a weak D match, TRBD1 (5 bases). This CDR3 has 18 residues. Trimming cost V 3 bases and J 0 bases, with 19 bases left between them. Germline CDR1 and CDR2: SGDLS and YYNGEE. The chain's CDR3 is CASSAAGRDVSSGNTIYF. In DNA form, the CDR3 reads TGTGCCAGCAGCGCTGCCGGACGGGACGTAAGCTCTGGAAACACCATATATTTT.

The genes are TRBV28 and TRBJ2-3, with D unclear. From germline, CDR1 is MDHEN and CDR2 SYDVKM. Trimming removed 1 base from V and 6 bases from J, with 17 bases in between. This CDR3 comprises 16 residues. The CDR3 protein is CASSLLSGESRDTQYF. The CDR3 bases are TGTGCCAGCAGTTTATTGTCCGGAGAATCTAGGGATACGCAGTATTTT.

V usage is TRBV27 and J usage is TRBJ2-1, with 10 bases fitting TRBD2. Trimming took 5 bases from V and 7 from J; bases not matched to a gene: 8. This CDR3 is 15 amino acids long. Germline assignment: CDR1 MNHEY and CDR2 SMNVEV (reference sequence). The CDR3 DNA reads TGTGCCAGCAGTGCCGGAGCTAGCGGGAGTAATGAGCAGTTCTTC. This encodes CASSAGASGSNEQFF.

CDR3 protein: CASSPVPGQDNYGYTF. The CDR3 nucleotides read TGTGCCAGCAGCCCAGTCCCGGGACAAGATAACTATGGCTACACCTTC. V gene TRBV28 combines with J gene TRBJ1-2, with D possibly TRBD1 on 6 matching bases. Trimming took off 6 bases at V and 1 base at J, with 18 bases between the two ends. In germline, CDR1 is MDHEN, CDR2 SYDVKM. The length of the CDR3 is 16 residues.

This sequence joins TRBV27 and TRBJ1-5; D is uncertain. Trimming removed 0 bases from V and 6 bases from J, with 9 bases in between. CDR1 and CDR2 from the germline V gene are MNHEY and SMNVEV (reference sequence). This CDR3 contains 14 residues. The CDR3 nucleotides read TGTGCCAGCAGTTTATCGGGATCCAGTCAGCCCCAGCATTTT. Amino acid sequence: CASSLSGSSQPQHF.

V usage is TRBV7-9 and J usage is TRBJ2-3; TRBD1 aligns across 11 bases. Germline CDR1 SEHNR, CDR2 FQNEAQ (reference sequence). Trimming at V came to 1 base and at J to 7 bases, leaving 7 bases not matched to a gene. The CDR3 loop spans 16 amino acids. The CDR3 spells CASSLVRTGGTNTQYF. In DNA form, the CDR3 reads TGTGCCAGCAGCTTAGTTCGGACAGGGGGCACGAATACGCAGTATTTT.

This chain joins TRBV29-1 and TRBJ2-1; TRBD2 matches 12 bases. Per the germline V gene, CDR1 is SQVTM and CDR2 is ANQGSEA. The CDR3 spans 17 residues. Losses at the gene ends were 6 bases for V and 3 bases for J; bases not matched to a gene: 12. CDR3: CSVTPLLAGGVYNEQFF. The CDR3, as DNA: TGCAGCGTCACCCCTTTGCTAGCGGGAGGGGTCTACAATGAGCAGTTCTTC.

The J gene is TRBJ1-4, the V gene TRBV9; weak D call: TRBD1 (6 bases). From germline, CDR1 is SGDLS and CDR2 YYNGEE. This CDR3 region has 14 residues. Deletions cut 0 bases from V and 6 bases from J, with 9 bases between. The CDR3 coding sequence is TGTGCCAGCAGCGTAGAATACAGGGATGAAAAACTGTTTTTT. Amino acids: CASSVEYRDEKLFF.

The chain couples TRBV5-1 to TRBJ2-1; TRBD2 matches at 11 bases. V dropped 4 bases and J dropped 10; count of bases not matched to a gene: 7. The CDR3 consists of 14 residues. CDR1 and CDR2 (germline): SGHRS, YFSETQ. The CDR3 here is CASSAGLAAEEQFF. The CDR3 DNA follows: TGCGCCAGCAGCGCGGGACTAGCGGCCGAGGAGCAGTTCTTC.

This clone was seen once. The V gene is TRBV9, the J gene TRBJ2-7, with 7 bases lining up with TRBD2. Germline CDR1 and CDR2: SGDLS and YYNGEE. V gave up 1 base and J gave up 4 bases; unmatched junction bases: 5. The length of the CDR3 is 14 residues. The CDR3: CASSVSSSGYEQYF. CDR3 sequence (DNA): TGTGCCAGCAGCGTATCTTCTAGCGGATACGAGCAGTACTTC. Filled out from reference TRBV9 and TRBJ2-7, the complete variable domain reads DSGVTQTPKHLITATGQRVTLRCSPRSGDLSVYWYQQSLDQGLQFLIQYYNGEERAKGNILERFSAQQFPDLHSELNLSSLELGDSALYFCASSVSSSGYEQYFGPGTRLTVT.

V is TRBV4-1 and J is TRBJ2-1; 8 bases map to TRBD2. Germline V CDR1 and CDR2: MGHRA, YSYEKL. The CDR3 has 16 amino acids. With V trimmed by 3 bases and J by 3 bases, 7 bases remained unmatched. This CDR3 reads CASSHPSGLDYNEQFF. The DNA of the CDR3 is TGCGCCAGCAGCCACCCGTCGGGACTAGACTACAATGAGCAGTTCTTC.

In the case of this clone: The sample carries other DNA sequences with the same CDR3. The chain has TRBV28 and TRBJ1-1; maybe TRBD1 (6 bases). The ends were cut back, 5 bases at V and 0 bases at J, with 13 bases in the middle. Germline V gives CDR1 MDHEN, CDR2 SYDVKM. This CDR3 spans 15 amino acids. The CDR3 DNA is TGTGCCAGCAGTCCAAGAGGGGGTCTGAACACTGAAGCTTTCTTT. It yields the protein CASSPRGGLNTEAFF. The full variable domain, its missing parts supplied by reference TRBV28 and TRBJ1-1, is DVKVTQSSRYLVKRTGEKVFLECVQDMDHENMFWYRQDPGLGLRLIYFSYDVKMKEKGDIPEGYSVSREKKERFSLILESASTNQTSMYLCASSPRGGLNTEAFFGQGTRLTVV.